This T cell receptor beta chain appears in the sequencing data of a study of blood T cells in healthy people across ages. This clonotype was recorded only once. A J-beta primer mix and a sample-barcoded 5' primer were used in a second PCR of about 6 to 12 cycles. Unique molecular identifiers of 12 random nucleotides labeled each cDNA. MiXCR, run by TCRdb on the 5' RACE reads, gives a single entry per CDR3 protein. The sample holds roughly 800,000 distinct CDR3 sequences, over 45% seen once. Trimming cost V 3 bases and J 4 bases, with 9 bases left between them. The CDR3 has 13 amino acids. Germline V gene data show CDR1 as SNHLY and CDR2 as FYNNEI.

This receptor was obtained from a man aged 30 to 45 in good health. The chain recombines TRBV2 with TRBJ1-2, with a weak D call TRBD1 (5 bases). Sample: blood. Here the CDR3 DNA reads TGTGCCAGCAGTGATAAAGGGGCCTATGGCTACACCTTC. It codes for CASSDKGAYGYTF.